A single sample is the source of the 5 T cell receptor beta chains below, sequenced in a study of OX40 agonist ivuxolimab in advanced cancers. Data came from immunoSEQ multiplex PCR; TCRdb stores just in-frame clones and leaves some out. The sample includes 100,000 or so clones, 75% to 90% seen only once; the top ten take about 0.15%. The sequencing here drew on CD4+ or CD8+ T cells sorted from blood, taken in a trial of the OX40 agonist ivuxolimab. The receptors originated from an adult with an advanced solid tumor such as melanoma, head and neck, liver or kidney cancer.

The chain couples TRBV10-3 to TRBJ2-3, with D uncertain. The CDR3 sequence is 11 residues long. V was trimmed by 3 bases and J by 5 bases, leaving 3 bases between them. In germline, CDR1 is ENHRY, CDR2 SYGVKD. CDR3 nucleotides: TGTGCCATCAGTGATAAAGATACGCAGTATTTT. Protein product: CAISDKDTQYF.

The chain uses TRBV5-4 and TRBJ1-1; D ambiguous. This CDR3 has 13 amino acids. V lost 1 base and J lost 5, with 9 bases in between. Germline CDR1 is SGHNT and CDR2 is YYREEE (reference sequence). CDR3 amino acids: CASSLKGLTEAFF. The CDR3 nucleotides are TGTGCCAGCAGCTTGAAAGGTCTTACTGAAGCTTTCTTT.

On this clone: At one end the junction does not follow the germline gene, possibly because of a read error. The chain couples TRBV7-9 to TRBJ2-3; 7 nucleotides match TRBD1. Germline lookup yields CDR1 SEHNR and CDR2 FQNEAQ (reference sequence). CDR3 length: 13 residues. The CDR3 DNA reads as TGTGCCAGCAGCTTCGTCGGGACAGCTACGCAGTATTTT. It specifies CASSFVGTATQYF.

The chain recombines TRBV7-8 with TRBJ2-7; TRBD2 matches 9 bases. The CDR3 length is 18 residues. The germline V gene encodes CDR1 SGHVS and CDR2 FQNEAQ. Unmatched junction bases numbered 16, after V lost 4 bases and J lost 3 bases. DNA for the CDR3: TGTGCCAGCAGCTCCCTCTCCGCGGGGGGGGCGATGTACTACGAGCAGTACTTC. It is translated as CASSSLSAGGAMYYEQYF.

The rearrangement joins TRBV5-1 to TRBJ2-5; 7 nucleotides agree with TRBD2. The CDR3 contains 16 residues. V lost 2 bases and J lost 5; bases outside the gene matches: 12. CDR1 and CDR2 (germline): SGHRS, YFSETQ. For the CDR3, the DNA is TGCGCCAGCAGCTTAACGCCCCTAGCGGTTGGTGAGACCCAGTACTTC. Translation gives CASSLTPLAVGETQYF.